This T cell receptor beta chain was captured in a study of T-cell reconstitution after alpha-beta-depleted transplantation in children. The CDR3 contains 13 residues. V lost 5 bases, J lost 7 bases, and 7 bases stayed unmatched. Germline CDR1 reads LNHDA; CDR2 reads SQIVND (reference sequence). Unique molecular identifiers were incorporated into the prepared TCRbeta library. A single record per CDR3 protein comes from TCRdb applying MiXCR to the PCR reads. The repertoire holds 450,000 to 600,000 distinct CDR3 sequences, with roughly 33% as singletons. This clonotype appeared a few times. This clonotype originated in a human donor who donated a stem cell graft to a child with aplastic anemia. Sequenced here: PBMCs from the stem cell graft donor, sampled from the stem cell graft. The chain carries TRBV19 and TRBJ1-2; 7 bases match TRBD1. In DNA, the CDR3 is TGTGCCAGTAGTCCGACAGGGTCCGGTGGCTACACCTTC. Amino acid sequence: CASSPTGSGGYTF.